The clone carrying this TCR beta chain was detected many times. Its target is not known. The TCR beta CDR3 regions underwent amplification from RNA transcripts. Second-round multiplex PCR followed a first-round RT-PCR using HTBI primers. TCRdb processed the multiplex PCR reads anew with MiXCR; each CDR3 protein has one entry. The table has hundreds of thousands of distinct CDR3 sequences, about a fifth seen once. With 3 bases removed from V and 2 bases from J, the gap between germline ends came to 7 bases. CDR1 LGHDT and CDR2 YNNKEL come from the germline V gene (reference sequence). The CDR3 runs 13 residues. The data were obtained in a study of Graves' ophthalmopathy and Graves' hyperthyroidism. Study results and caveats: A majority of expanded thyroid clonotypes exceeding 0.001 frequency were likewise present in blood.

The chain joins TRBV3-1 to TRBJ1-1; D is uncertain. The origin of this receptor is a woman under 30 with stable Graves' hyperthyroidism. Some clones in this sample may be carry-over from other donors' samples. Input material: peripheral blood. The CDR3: CASSHHSNTEAFF. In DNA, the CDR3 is TGTGCCAGCAGCCACCACAGTAACACTGAAGCTTTCTTT.